These T cell receptor beta chains were read from a single sample in a study of shared clonotypes between healthy human individuals. Sequencing was performed with immunoSEQ multiplex PCR; in TCRdb, only in-frame clones are kept and a portion is missing. The sample includes about 980,000 clones, around three quarters of them seen just once. The specimen was memory CD4+ T cells sorted from blood. These receptors were collected from a man between 18 and 35 years old in good health. Both conserved end residues are part of each CDR3. Fields, in order: V gene, J gene, CDR3 protein.

V: TRBV14
J: TRBJ1-1
CDR3: CASSQDIWGTEAFF

V: TRBV29-1
J: TRBJ2-2
CDR3: CSVEGGQGGYTGELFF

V: TRBV2
J: TRBJ2-3
CDR3: CASRLGGQSTDTQYF

V: TRBV30
J: TRBJ1-4
CDR3: CAWSPGQGREKLFF

V: TRBV19
J: TRBJ1-1
CDR3: CASSMLGIYMNTEAFF

V: TRBV7-2
J: TRBJ1-2
CDR3: CASSLDQGAQGYTF

V: TRBV9
J: TRBJ2-1
CDR3: CASSVALHEQFF

V: TRBV7-9
J: TRBJ1-4
CDR3: CASSLTTLQGGNEKLFF

V: TRBV30
J: TRBJ1-1
CDR3: CAWSVGRVWSTEAFF

V: TRBV7-2
J: TRBJ1-4
CDR3: CASRQGGDEKLFF

V: TRBV19
J: TRBJ1-5
CDR3: CASSLQGSNQPQHF

V: TRBV10-3
J: TRBJ2-3
CDR3: CAITDWGTDTQYF

V: TRBV30
J: TRBJ2-7
CDR3: CAWTSTQGQGIEQYF

V: TRBV30
J: TRBJ1-1
CDR3: CAWSVGRGGTEAFF

V: TRBV29-1
J: TRBJ1-1
CDR3: CSAQPLNTEAFF

V: TRBV10-1
J: TRBJ2-7
CDR3: CASSEGTSGRYEQYF

V: TRBV11-2
J: TRBJ2-5
CDR3: CASSLEPLETQYF

V: TRBV5-6
J: TRBJ2-7
CDR3: CASSLGRTSGNYEQYF

V: TRBV6-5
J: TRBJ1-1
CDR3: CASSYSRQGRAEAFF

V: TRBV10-2
J: TRBJ1-2
CDR3: CASSERTGGAQGGYTF

V: TRBV2
J: TRBJ1-4
CDR3: CASILDRIQEKLFF

V: TRBV9
J: TRBJ1-3
CDR3: CASTPGGLAGNTIYF

V: TRBV2
J: TRBJ1-1
CDR3: CASRREDGTEAFF

V: TRBV28
J: TRBJ2-7
CDR3: CASSFSGQGYEQYF

V: TRBV7-9
J: TRBJ2-3
CDR3: CASSLNRGAGETDTQYF

V: TRBV27
J: TRBJ1-1
CDR3: CASSPLAGARVTEAFF

V: TRBV4-3
J: TRBJ2-7
CDR3: CASSQDWSASGSYEQYF

V: TRBV5-1
J: TRBJ2-6
CDR3: CASSRDNGANVLTF

V: TRBV4-3
J: TRBJ2-3
CDR3: CASSQDWDRSTDTQYF

V: TRBV5-5
J: TRBJ1-1
CDR3: CASSWGQGYTEAFF

V: TRBV5-1
J: TRBJ2-7
CDR3: CASSDLGYEQYF

V: TRBV7-8
J: TRBJ2-1
CDR3: CASSLAGGGAVYEQFF

V: TRBV10-3
J: TRBJ2-2
CDR3: CAISDDTGELFF

V: TRBV4-3
J: TRBJ1-6
CDR3: CASSQDARQGAPPLHF

V: TRBV2
J: TRBJ2-1
CDR3: CASSSSTSGVSYNEQFF

V: TRBV5-1
J: TRBJ2-3
CDR3: CASSPPSSTDTQYF

V: TRBV5-5
J: TRBJ2-5
CDR3: CASSLRGLAGVETQYF

V: TRBV5-1
J: TRBJ2-1
CDR3: CASSFLAGGSYNEQFF

V: TRBV30
J: TRBJ2-7
CDR3: CAWTGTRDEQYF

V: TRBV4-2
J: TRBJ1-2
CDR3: CASSHTGGESYGYTF

V: TRBV5-1
J: TRBJ2-1
CDR3: CASSLAGGRNNEQFF